The next 6 T cell receptor beta chains were all read from a single sample in a study of T cells in Graves' hyperthyroidism and ophthalmopathy. Using RNA transcripts as the source, TCR beta CDR3 regions were amplified. RT-PCR in the first round (using the HTBI primer set) targeted the TCR CDR3. MiXCR, run by TCRdb on the multiplex PCR reads, gives a single entry per CDR3 protein. The sample has hundreds of thousands of distinct CDR3 sequences; about 15% are singletons. The source material was blood. The receptors were sampled from a man younger than 35 with Graves' ophthalmopathy.

This clonotype came up many times. V is TRBV30 and J is TRBJ1-1; D remains ambiguous. Germline V CDR1 and CDR2: GTSNPN, SVGIG (reference sequence). This CDR3 is built from 13 residues. V lost 8 bases to trimming and J lost 5 bases, with 18 bases between them. CDR3 coding DNA: TGTGCCCGGGCCCTGGTCGGTGGGACTGAAGCTTTCTTT. It encodes CARALVGGTEAFF.

This clonotype was picked up many times. As DNA, the CDR3 is TGTGCCAGCAGCCCTTCTTTGAGCCACGAGCAGTACTTC. Translating it yields CASSPSLSHEQYF. The chain joins TRBV12-3 or TRBV12-4 to TRBJ2-7; no firm D call. Trimming removed 6 bases at V and 5 bases at J, with 14 bases between. The CDR3 runs to 13 residues.

This chain joins TRBV2 and TRBJ1-2, with unresolved D. V shed 4 bases and J shed 3 bases, with 3 bases lying between them. The CDR3 is 11 amino acids. The germline gives CDR1 SNHLY, CDR2 FYNNEI. CDR3 amino acids: CASSAYYGYTF. In DNA form, the CDR3 reads TGTGCCAGCAGTGCGTACTATGGCTACACCTTC. Combining the CDR3 with reference TRBV2 and TRBJ1-2 gives the whole variable domain EPEVTQTPSHQVTQMGQEVILRCVPISNHLYFYWYRQILGQKVEFLVSFYNNEISEKSEIFDDQFSVERPDGSNFTLKIRSTKLEDSAMYFCASSAYYGYTFGSGTRLTVV.

The rearrangement joins TRBV7-6 to TRBJ2-2, with 11 positions matching TRBD2. This CDR3 is built from 16 residues. Germline CDR1 is SGHVS and CDR2 is FNYEAQ. V dropped 6 bases and J dropped 1; count of bases not matched to a gene: 4. The CDR3 loop is CASRLAGGGNTGELFF. In DNA, the CDR3 is TGTGCCAGCAGGCTAGCGGGAGGCGGGAACACCGGGGAGCTGTTTTTT.

This clonotype came up a few times. The genes are TRBV20-1 and TRBJ2-5, with TRBD1 matching over 7 bases. V was clipped by 1 base and J by 7 bases; unmatched bases: 6. CDR1 and CDR2 (germline): DFQATT, SNEGSKA (reference sequence). The CDR3 is 13 residues long. CDR3 in amino acids: CSARVGGMRTQYF. The CDR3 region has the DNA TGCAGTGCTAGAGTAGGGGGCATGAGGACCCAGTACTTC.

This clonotype was seen only a few times. The chain recombines TRBV9 with TRBJ2-1, with TRBD2 matching 8 bases. Germline values: CDR1 SGDLS, CDR2 YYNGEE. This CDR3 is built from 17 residues. Losses at the gene ends were 3 bases for V and 7 bases for J; bases not matched to a gene: 15. The CDR3 sequence is CASSGGALAGGLNEQFF. The CDR3 bases are TGTGCCAGCAGCGGGGGGGCCCTAGCGGGTGGGCTTAATGAGCAGTTCTTC.